This TCR beta chain was sequenced in a study of PD-1 blockade in mismatch repair-deficient tumors. Measured with immunoSEQ multiplex PCR; TCRdb has only the in-frame clones, and not every one. The sample lists about 16,000 clones, roughly 80% occurring once. Germline V gene sequence: CDR1 SGHNT, CDR2 YENEEA. This CDR3 has 16 amino acids. The ends lost 1 base at V and 3 bases at J; junction bases unmatched: 7. Sequencing used PBMCs, obtained 4 weeks after starting pembrolizumab. This TCR derives from an adult with mismatch repair-deficient cancer. The V gene is TRBV11-3, the J gene TRBJ2-3; 7 bases are a match to TRBD1. CDR3 DNA sequence: TGTGCCAGCAGCTTAGGACAGGGTTGGGGTACAGATACGCAGTATTTT. It encodes CASSLGQGWGTDTQYF.